The sequence of this TCR beta chain was determined in a study of cytomegalovirus exposure and HLA in healthy donors. Study-wide background: A previous analysis identified approximately 120 million unique TCR beta sequences derived from 180 million or so T cells.

This clone was detected only once. Vbeta (60) and Jbeta (13) primers were used in the PCR. Assay: immunoSEQ multiplex PCR; the TCRdb copy retains only in-frame clones and omits some. The sample contains roughly 110,000 clones, around 77% of which appear only once. Germline V gives CDR1 MNHEY, CDR2 SVGAGI. V was clipped by 7 bases and J by 4 bases, with 13 bases between them. The CDR3 is 13 amino acids. The V gene is TRBV6-5, the J gene TRBJ1-1; possible D gene TRBD1, 5 bases. Sequenced material: PBMCs. The source of this sequence is a young man in good health and CMV-seronegative. This CDR3 reads CASTPGGFTEAFF. CDR3 nucleotide sequence: TGTGCCAGCACCCCGGGGGGGTTCACTGAAGCTTTCTTT.